This T cell receptor (beta chain) was observed in a study of CD8 T cell repertoires and HIV-1 epitope variants. As for this clone: No antigen is known for it.

The CDR3 length is 12 residues. Germline V gives CDR1 MDHEN, CDR2 SYDVKM. V gave up 5 bases and J gave up 7 bases, with 12 bases separating them. Sequenced by immunoSEQ multiplex PCR; TCRdb stores in-frame clones only, minus some. The sample has thousands of clones; 65% to 80% are singletons. The chain employs TRBV28 and TRBJ2-7; D unclear. The source of this sequence is a male donor with HIV. Sequences were obtained from cultured CD8+ T cells derived from PBMCs. The CDR3: CASSLLEVEQYF. In DNA, the CDR3 is TGTGCCAGCAGTCTCCTAGAGGTAGAGCAGTACTTC.